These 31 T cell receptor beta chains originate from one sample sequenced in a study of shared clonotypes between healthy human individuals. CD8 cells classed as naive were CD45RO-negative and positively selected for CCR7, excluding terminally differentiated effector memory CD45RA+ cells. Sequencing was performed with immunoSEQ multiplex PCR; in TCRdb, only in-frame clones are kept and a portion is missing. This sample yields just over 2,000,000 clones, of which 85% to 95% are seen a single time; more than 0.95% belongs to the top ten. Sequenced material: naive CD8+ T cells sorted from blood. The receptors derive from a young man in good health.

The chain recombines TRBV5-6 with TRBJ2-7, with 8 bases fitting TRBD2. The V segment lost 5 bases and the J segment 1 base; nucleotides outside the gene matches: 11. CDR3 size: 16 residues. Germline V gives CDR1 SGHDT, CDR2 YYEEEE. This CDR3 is CASRFRGAGESYEQYF. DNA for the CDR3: TGTGCCAGCAGGTTCCGGGGAGCGGGAGAATCCTACGAGCAGTACTTC.

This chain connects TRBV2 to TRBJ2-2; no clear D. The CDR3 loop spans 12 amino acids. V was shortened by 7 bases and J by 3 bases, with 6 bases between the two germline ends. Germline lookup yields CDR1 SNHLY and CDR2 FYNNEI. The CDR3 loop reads CASTFDTGELFF. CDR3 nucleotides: TGTGCCAGCACCTTCGACACCGGGGAGCTGTTTTTT.

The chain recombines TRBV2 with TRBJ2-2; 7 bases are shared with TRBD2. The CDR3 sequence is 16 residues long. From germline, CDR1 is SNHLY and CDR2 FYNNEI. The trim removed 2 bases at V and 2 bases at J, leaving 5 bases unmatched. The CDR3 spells CASSENLAANTGELFF. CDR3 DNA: TGTGCCAGCAGTGAAAACCTAGCGGCAAACACCGGGGAGCTGTTTTTT.

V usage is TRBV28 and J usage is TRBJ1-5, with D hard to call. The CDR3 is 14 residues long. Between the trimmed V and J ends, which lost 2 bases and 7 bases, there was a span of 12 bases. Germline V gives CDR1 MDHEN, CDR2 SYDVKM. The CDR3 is CASSLGPMGQPQHF. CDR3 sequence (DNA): TGTGCCAGCAGTTTAGGGCCCATGGGACAGCCCCAGCATTTT.

The CDR3 loop reads CAWSRAGGPTDTQYF. CDR3 in DNA: TGTGCCTGGAGCAGGGCGGGAGGGCCCACAGATACGCAGTATTTT. V is TRBV30 and J is TRBJ2-3; 9 nucleotides align to TRBD2. V gave up 3 bases and J gave up 2 bases; unmatched junction bases: 6. Germline loops: CDR1 GTSNPN, CDR2 SVGIG (reference sequence). The CDR3 runs 15 residues. Together with reference TRBV30 and TRBJ2-3, the CDR3 gives the full variable domain: SQTIHQWPATLVQPVGSPLSLECTVEGTSNPNLYWYRQAAGRGLQLLFYSVGIGQISSEVPQNLSASRPQDRQFILSSKKLLLSDSGFYLCAWSRAGGPTDTQYFGPGTRLTVL.

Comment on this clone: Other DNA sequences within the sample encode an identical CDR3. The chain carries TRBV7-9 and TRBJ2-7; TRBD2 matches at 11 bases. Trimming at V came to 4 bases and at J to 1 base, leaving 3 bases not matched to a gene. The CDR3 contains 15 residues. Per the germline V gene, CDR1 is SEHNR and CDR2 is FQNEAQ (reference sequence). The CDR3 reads CASSSRLAGSYEQYF. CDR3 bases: TGTGCCAGCAGCTCCAGACTAGCGGGGTCCTACGAGCAGTACTTC.

CDR3 in amino acids: CASSAGITYEQYF. As DNA, the CDR3 is TGTGCCAGCAGCGCCGGGATTACCTACGAGCAGTACTTC. V gene TRBV7-2 combines with J gene TRBJ2-7; a weak D match, TRBD2 (5 bases). V lost 5 bases and J lost 2, with 10 bases in between. In germline, CDR1 is SGHTA, CDR2 FQGNSA. The CDR3 runs 13 residues.

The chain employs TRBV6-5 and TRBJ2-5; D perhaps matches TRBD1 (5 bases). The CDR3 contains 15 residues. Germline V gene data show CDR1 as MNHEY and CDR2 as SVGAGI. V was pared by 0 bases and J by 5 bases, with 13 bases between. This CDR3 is CASSYSIGDDETQYF. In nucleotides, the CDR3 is TGTGCCAGCAGTTACTCGATAGGGGATGATGAGACCCAGTACTTC.

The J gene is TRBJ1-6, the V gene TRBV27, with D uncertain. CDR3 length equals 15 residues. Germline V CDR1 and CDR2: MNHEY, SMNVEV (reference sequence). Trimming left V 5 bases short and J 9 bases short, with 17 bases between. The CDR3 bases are TGTGCCAGCAGTACCCACTCGGGAGAGAGTTCACCCCTCCACTTT. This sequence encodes CASSTHSGESSPLHF.

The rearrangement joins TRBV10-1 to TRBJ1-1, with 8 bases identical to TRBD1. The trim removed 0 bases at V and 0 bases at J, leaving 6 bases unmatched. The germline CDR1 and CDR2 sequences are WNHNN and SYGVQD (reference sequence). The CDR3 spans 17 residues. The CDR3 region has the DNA TGCGCCAGCAGTGAGTCCGTGGACAGGGACCTGAACACTGAAGCTTTCTTT. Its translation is CASSESVDRDLNTEAFF.

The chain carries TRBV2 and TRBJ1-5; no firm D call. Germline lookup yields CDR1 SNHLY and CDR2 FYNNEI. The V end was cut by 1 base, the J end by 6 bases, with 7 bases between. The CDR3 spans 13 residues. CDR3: CASSEDSGQPQHF. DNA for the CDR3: TGTGCCAGCAGTGAAGATAGCGGTCAGCCCCAGCATTTT.

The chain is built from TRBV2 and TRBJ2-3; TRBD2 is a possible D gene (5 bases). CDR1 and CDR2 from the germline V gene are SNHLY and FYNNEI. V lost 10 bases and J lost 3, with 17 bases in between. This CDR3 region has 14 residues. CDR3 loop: CANLGWESTDTQYF. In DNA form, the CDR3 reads TGTGCCAACCTTGGGTGGGAGTCGACAGATACGCAGTATTTT.

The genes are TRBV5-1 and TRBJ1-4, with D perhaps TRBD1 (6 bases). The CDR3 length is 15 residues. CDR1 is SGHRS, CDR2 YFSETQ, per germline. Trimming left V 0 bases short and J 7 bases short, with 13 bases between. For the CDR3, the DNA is TGCGCCAGCAGCTTGGAGGGGGGAACGGTTGAAAAACTGTTTTTT. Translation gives CASSLEGGTVEKLFF.

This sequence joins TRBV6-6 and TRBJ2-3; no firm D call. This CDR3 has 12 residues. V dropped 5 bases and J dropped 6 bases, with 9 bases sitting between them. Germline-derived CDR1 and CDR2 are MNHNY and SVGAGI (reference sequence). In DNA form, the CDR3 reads TGTGCCAGCAGTGGAGCGATGGATACGCAGTATTTT. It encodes CASSGAMDTQYF.

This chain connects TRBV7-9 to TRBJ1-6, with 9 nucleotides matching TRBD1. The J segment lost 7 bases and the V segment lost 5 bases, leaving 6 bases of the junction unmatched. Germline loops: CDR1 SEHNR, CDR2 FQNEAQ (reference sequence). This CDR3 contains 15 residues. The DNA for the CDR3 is TGTGCCAGCAGCGCCGGGACAGGGCGGAATTCACCCCTCCACTTT. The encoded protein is CASSAGTGRNSPLHF. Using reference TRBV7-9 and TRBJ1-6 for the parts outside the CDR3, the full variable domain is DTGVSQNPRHKITKRGQNVTFRCDPISEHNRLYWYRQTLGQGPEFLTYFQNEAQLEKSRLLSDRFSAERPKGSFSTLEIQRTEQGDSAMYLCASSAGTGRNSPLHFGNGTRLTVT.

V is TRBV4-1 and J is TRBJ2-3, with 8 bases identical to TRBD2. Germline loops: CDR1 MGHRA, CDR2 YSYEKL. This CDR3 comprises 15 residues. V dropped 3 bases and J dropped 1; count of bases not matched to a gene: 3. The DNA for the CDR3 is TGCGCCAGCAGCCACCAAGCGGGGGGCACAGATACGCAGTATTTT. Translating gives CASSHQAGGTDTQYF.

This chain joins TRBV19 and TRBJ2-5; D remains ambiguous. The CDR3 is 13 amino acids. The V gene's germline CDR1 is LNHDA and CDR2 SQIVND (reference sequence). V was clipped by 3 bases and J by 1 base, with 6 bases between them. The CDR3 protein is CASSIDTQETQYF. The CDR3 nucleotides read TGTGCCAGTAGTATCGACACCCAAGAGACCCAGTACTTC.

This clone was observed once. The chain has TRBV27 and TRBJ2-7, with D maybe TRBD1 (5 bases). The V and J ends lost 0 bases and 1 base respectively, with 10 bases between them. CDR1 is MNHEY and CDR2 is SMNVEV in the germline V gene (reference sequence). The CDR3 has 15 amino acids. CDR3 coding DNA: TGTGCCAGCAGTTTATCGGTGCAGGGTTCCTACGAGCAGTACTTC. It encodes CASSLSVQGSYEQYF.

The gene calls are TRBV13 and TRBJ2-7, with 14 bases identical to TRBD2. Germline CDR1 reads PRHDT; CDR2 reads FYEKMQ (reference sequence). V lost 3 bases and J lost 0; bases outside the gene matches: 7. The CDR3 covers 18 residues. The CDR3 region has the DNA TGTGCCAGCAGCTTGAGGACTAGCGGGGGGCCCAGCTCCTACGAGCAGTACTTC. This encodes CASSLRTSGGPSSYEQYF.

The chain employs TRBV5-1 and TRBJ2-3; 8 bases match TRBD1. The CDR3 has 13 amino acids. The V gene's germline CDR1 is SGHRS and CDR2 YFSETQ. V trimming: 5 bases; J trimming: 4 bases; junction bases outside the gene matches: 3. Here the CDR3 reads CASRLQGADTQYF. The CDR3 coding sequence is TGCGCCAGCAGACTACAGGGGGCAGATACGCAGTATTTT.

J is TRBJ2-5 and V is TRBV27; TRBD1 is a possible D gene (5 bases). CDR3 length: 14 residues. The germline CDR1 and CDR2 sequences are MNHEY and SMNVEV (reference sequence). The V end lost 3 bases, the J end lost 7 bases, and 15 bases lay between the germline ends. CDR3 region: CASSFAGAVATQYF. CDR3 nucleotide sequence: TGTGCCAGCAGTTTTGCTGGGGCAGTAGCGACCCAGTACTTC.

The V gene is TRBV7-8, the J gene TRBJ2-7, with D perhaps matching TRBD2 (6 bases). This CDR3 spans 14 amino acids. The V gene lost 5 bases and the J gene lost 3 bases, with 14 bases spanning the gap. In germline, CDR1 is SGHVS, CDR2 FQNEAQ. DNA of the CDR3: TGTGCCAGCAGCCCCGGGACTGCCAACTACGAGCAGTACTTC. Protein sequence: CASSPGTANYEQYF.

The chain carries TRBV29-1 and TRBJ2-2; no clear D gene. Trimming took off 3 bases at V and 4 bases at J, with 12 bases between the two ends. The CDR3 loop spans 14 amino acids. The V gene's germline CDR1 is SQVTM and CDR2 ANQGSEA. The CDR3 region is CSVDWGWGTGELFF. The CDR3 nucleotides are TGCAGCGTTGACTGGGGATGGGGCACCGGGGAGCTGTTTTTT.

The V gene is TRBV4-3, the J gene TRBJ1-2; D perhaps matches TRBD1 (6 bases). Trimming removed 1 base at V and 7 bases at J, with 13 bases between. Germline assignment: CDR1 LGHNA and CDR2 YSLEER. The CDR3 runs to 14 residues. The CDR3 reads CASSQGDTGFGYTF. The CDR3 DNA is TGCGCCAGCAGCCAAGGAGATACAGGGTTTGGCTACACCTTC.

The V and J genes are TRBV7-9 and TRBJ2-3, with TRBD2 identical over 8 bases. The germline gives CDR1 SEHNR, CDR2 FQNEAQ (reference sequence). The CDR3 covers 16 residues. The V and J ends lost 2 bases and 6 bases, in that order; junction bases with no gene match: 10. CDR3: CASSLPRGGGDDTQYF. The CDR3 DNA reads TGTGCCAGCAGCTTACCCCGGGGGGGAGGGGACGATACGCAGTATTTT.

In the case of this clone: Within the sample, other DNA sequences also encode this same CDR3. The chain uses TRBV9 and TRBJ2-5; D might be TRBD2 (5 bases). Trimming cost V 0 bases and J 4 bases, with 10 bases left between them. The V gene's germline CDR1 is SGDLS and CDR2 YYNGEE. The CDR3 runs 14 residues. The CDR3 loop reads CASSVEASRETQYF. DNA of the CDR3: TGTGCCAGCAGCGTAGAGGCTAGCCGAGAGACCCAGTACTTC.

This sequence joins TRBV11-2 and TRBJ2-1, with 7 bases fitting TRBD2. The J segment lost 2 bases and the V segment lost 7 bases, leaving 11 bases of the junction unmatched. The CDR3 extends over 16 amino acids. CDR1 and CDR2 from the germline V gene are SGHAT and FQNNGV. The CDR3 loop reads CASTEDREETYNEQFF. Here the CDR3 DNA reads TGTGCCAGCACCGAGGATCGGGAGGAGACCTACAATGAGCAGTTCTTC.

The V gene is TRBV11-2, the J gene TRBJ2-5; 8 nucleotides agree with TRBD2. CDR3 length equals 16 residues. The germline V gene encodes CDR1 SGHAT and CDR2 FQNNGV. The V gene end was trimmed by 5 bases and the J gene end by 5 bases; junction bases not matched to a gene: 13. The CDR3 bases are TGTGCCAGCAGCCCAGGACTAGCCGGAGGGTGGGAGACCCAGTACTTC. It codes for CASSPGLAGGWETQYF.

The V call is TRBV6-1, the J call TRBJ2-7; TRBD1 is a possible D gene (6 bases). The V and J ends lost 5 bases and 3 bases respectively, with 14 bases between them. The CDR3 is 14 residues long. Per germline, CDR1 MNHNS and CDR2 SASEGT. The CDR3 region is CASSPQDSLYEQYF. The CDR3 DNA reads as TGTGCCAGCAGTCCTCAGGACAGTCTCTACGAGCAGTACTTC.

The CDR3 nucleotides read TGTGCCAGCAGCCAAGCGGGTACAGGGGTCTACTATGGCTACACCTTC. It codes for CASSQAGTGVYYGYTF. This chain joins TRBV4-2 and TRBJ1-2; TRBD1 matches at 7 bases. The CDR3 has 16 amino acids. Germline V gene sequence: CDR1 LGHNA, CDR2 YNFKEQ. V shed 1 base, J shed 3 bases, and the junction held 8 bases outside the gene matches.

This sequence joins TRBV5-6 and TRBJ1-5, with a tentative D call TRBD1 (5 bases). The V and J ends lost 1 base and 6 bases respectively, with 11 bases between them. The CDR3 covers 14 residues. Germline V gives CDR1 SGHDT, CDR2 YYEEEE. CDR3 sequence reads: CASSLWGGGQPQHF. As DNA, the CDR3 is TGTGCCAGCAGCTTGTGGGGGGGAGGTCAGCCCCAGCATTTT.